This T cell receptor beta chain stems from a study of cytomegalovirus exposure and HLA in healthy donors (dated by TCRdb to about 2017). Background on the whole study: In an earlier analysis of some 610 of the donors, less than 350 Gb of sequence data and some 100 million unique TCR beta sequences from about 190 million T cells were reported. About 310 gigabases of sequencing data and 78 million or so unique TCR sequences were included in an early release covering over 600 HLA-typed donors. The genetic ancestry cluster associated with self-reported Caucasian donors included about 84% of the roughly 400 genotyped donors. The study aimed to test whether cataloging public T cell receptors could reveal signatures of past pathogen exposure. The study used immunosequencing to profile the T cell repertoires of 666 subjects and linked those repertoires to cytomegalovirus serostatus. A separate validation cohort of roughly 120 different subjects was used in addition to the approximately 700-subject first cohort. High-throughput TCR immunosequencing, statistical association of individual TCRs with disease status, and machine learning were combined to predict cytomegalovirus infection status. A later analysis re-analyzed previously published TCR beta repertoires from 600 to 850 donors and added high-resolution HLA genotyping to study TCR occurrence patterns. Rather than using new phenotypic data, the later analysis identified candidate immune exposures from TCR beta sequences and from how often those sequences occurred across donors. To decide whether each TCR beta V gene segment behaved as functional or pseudogenic, an earlier analysis of some 570 of the donors relied on high-throughput TCR beta sequencing. Donor age, sex, ethnicity and CMV serostatus were collected together with the repertoire data. Genome-wide SNP genotypes for about 65% of the 666 donors were used in a later genetic analysis, which treated that subset as a discovery cohort. Every repertoire in the discovery cohort had been generated on one and the same sequencing platform. Class I and class II HLA loci were covered by the typing at four-digit resolution. Typing coverage varied by locus: roughly 629-630 donors for A, B, C, DRB1 and DQB1; roughly 500 for DQA1; 606 for DPA1; 450 to 480 for DPB1. Roughly 5 DR-DQ haplotypes were handled as single units for association and clustering, since linkage in the cohort was strong. Among 398 genotyped donors of the cohort, an average of approximately 230,000 unique TCR beta nucleotide sequences were sequenced per donor, around 20% of them non-productive.

The cohort comprised around 700 healthy bone marrow donors. At the time of sampling, every cohort member was nominally healthy, though immune exposures that went unrecorded were likely present. The donor tested CMV seropositive and was one of the 289 seropositive cohort members. Every donor gave a peripheral blood sample, and the peripheral blood mononuclear cells from that sample were used for TCR beta sequencing. Genomic DNA extraction from the blood cell samples was performed with the Qiagen DNeasy Blood Extraction Kit. To note about this clone: What antigen it recognizes has not been identified. The record has no base qualities; no much larger clone is one base away.

V lost 4 bases and J lost 9 bases; the stretch between them is 7 bases long. Including cysteine and phenylalanine, the CDR3 has 11 amino acids. The CDR3 DNA has 33 bases and is translated from base 1. The CDR1 and CDR2 encoded by the germline V gene are MGHRA and YSYEKL. Broader findings and caveats from the paper: A further reported finding was that TCR beta sequences accurately predicted the HLA-A and HLA-B alleles for most subjects in the first cohort. Several of the top co-occurrence clusters appeared to be linked to parvovirus B19, influenza, CMV and Epstein-Barr virus, according to a later analysis. Broadly in line with IMGT annotations, most TCR beta V segments showed up in productive rearrangements about 87% or about 30% of the time in an earlier analysis of several hundred of the donors. A later analysis found that HLA-associated TCR beta chains were more clonally expanded and had lower generation probabilities than equally common non-associated chains. Immune exposure information for the cohort was limited to CMV serostatus. A later analysis found that TCR association rates varied across HLA loci, with DRB1 alleles showing the most associated TCRs and HLA-C alleles the fewest. A later analysis found that most CMV-associated TCR beta chains appeared HLA-restricted, with HLA associations seemingly driven largely by CMV exposure. A later analysis associated 16,951 TCR beta sequences with specific HLA alleles at a false discovery rate of 0.05. The cohort was sequenced for TCR beta chains only, and without alpha or paired-chain data the features that could be detected were limited. Correlated functional status among segregating V segments might be attributable to linkage disequilibrium, but an unknown experimental factor could not be ruled out. The study gave a list of some 150 TCR beta chains associated with cytomegalovirus. The classifier was reported to diagnose cytomegalovirus status with high specificity and sensitivity in both the original cohort and the validation cohort. A few of the identified cytomegalovirus-associated TCR beta chains were confirmed in vitro to be specific for cytomegalovirus antigens. Sequencing depth was assumed to be roughly uniform across donors in the presence/absence analyses, though that assumption may not hold. HLA typing was unavailable for some donors at each locus, so association tests used only the typed subset. According to the authors, the approach could potentially be generalized to other disease states and immunological phenotypes. The 87-base-pair reads could not distinguish some IMGT-functional V segments, including TRBV6-2 and TRBV6-3, so those segments were excluded. The sequencing pipeline was judged likely to have produced a cluster of highly shared sequence variants as a technical artifact. When HLA alleles, especially DR and DQ, strongly co-occurred, attributing TCR associations to individual alleles was difficult. Across donors, most TCR sequences were observed very rarely, whereas some public TCRs were present in many individuals. A later genetic analysis reported fewer N-insertions in productive TCRs among donors in an Asian-associated ancestry cluster than the roughly 620-donor mean. Because counts were too low, around 18 rarely observed V segments, including chromosome 9 orphons, were left out of the earlier analysis of about 500 of the donors. A later genetic analysis associated a missense DCLRE1C variant with V-gene and J-gene trimming of TCR beta chains, and an independent cohort replicated the association.

Library generation was performed with the immunoSEQ multiplex PCR assay. The multiplex PCR relied on a mix of 60 forward primers for TCR Vbeta segments and 13 reverse primers for TCR Jbeta segments. Amplification of the CDR3 region of rearranged TCR beta genes was performed with a multiplex PCR assay on genomic DNA. The Illumina HiSeq System was used to sequence the amplified TCR beta libraries as 87-base-pair reads. Processing in the source paper ran as follows. Across the 700 or so repertoires, a later analysis counted about 81 million unique TCR beta chains, roughly 11 million of which were shared by at least two donors. A nearest-neighbor algorithm error-corrected the raw reads and collapsed the reads into unique sequences, merging closely related sequences to remove PCR and sequencing errors. Alignment of CDR3 sequences to IMGT reference sequences was used to assign V, D and J gene segments. For a sequence to be retained, at least a six-nucleotide match to both a V gene segment and a J gene segment was required. A rearrangement counted as productive if the CDR3 had no stop codons and remained in frame with V and J, and every other rearrangement counted as non-productive. Following IMGT convention, CDR3 was defined as the stretch from the second conserved V-encoded cysteine to the conserved J-encoded phenylalanine. The earlier analysis of about 620 of the donors excluded sequences that lacked an unambiguous match to a single V gene segment. In an earlier analysis of some 590 of the donors, V segments were called functional above 56.7% productive rearrangements and were called segregating when the between-donor standard deviation exceeded 5%. A statistical classification framework was built to diagnose cytomegalovirus status from the catalog of TCR beta chain sequences. A later analysis assigned V and J genes by comparing TCR nucleotide sequences with IMGT/GENE-DB human TR gene sequences. Using the TCRdist pipeline, a later analysis assigned CDR3 sequences along with most-parsimonious VDJ recombination scenarios. A later analysis defined each TCR beta chain by its CDR3 amino acid sequence plus V-gene family, and excluded reads lacking a unique V-gene family. To address suspected cross-contamination and a sequencing artifact, a later analysis removed 592 highly shared, low-generation-probability nucleotide sequences. In a later analysis, a clonal expansion index for each public chain was calculated from normalized within-repertoire ranks of inferred template counts. Generation probabilities in a later analysis came from a VDJ recombination model fitted to out-of-frame rearrangements, and those results were checked against IGoR. A later analysis scored TCR-TCR, TCR-HLA and TCR-CMV co-occurrence with hypergeometric tests, applying a repertoire-size bias correction to TCR pairs. A later analysis estimated false discovery rates by permuting HLA or CMV assignments 20 times. In a later analysis, co-occurring TCRs were grouped using DBSCAN, with TCRdist sequence similarity added in when clustering inside HLA-allele-positive subsets. Repertoires with fewer than 30,000 or more than 120,000 public chains, plus five repertoires with anomalous nucleotide sharing, were excluded from co-occurrence clustering. This immuneACCESS table, as held by TCRdb, lists in-frame sequences with V and J called but not all clones. Of the missing ones, under half trace to an unresolved V gene in checked studies; the others have no known cause. That table furnishes V, J and clone size, whereas the DNA furnished D and trimming. The table for this sample lists about 160,000 clones; 65% to 90% of them were counted only once. The top ten constitute approximately 6.5% of the sample.

The sequence is built from TRBV4-1 and TRBJ2-1; a confident D gene designation cannot be given. Sequencing used PBMCs. The clonotype comes from a man in his fifties or sixties in good health and CMV-seropositive. The CDR3 amino acid sequence is: CASSRGPEQFF. The DNA is as follows: TGCGCCAGCAGCCGCGGCCCTGAGCAGTTCTTC.